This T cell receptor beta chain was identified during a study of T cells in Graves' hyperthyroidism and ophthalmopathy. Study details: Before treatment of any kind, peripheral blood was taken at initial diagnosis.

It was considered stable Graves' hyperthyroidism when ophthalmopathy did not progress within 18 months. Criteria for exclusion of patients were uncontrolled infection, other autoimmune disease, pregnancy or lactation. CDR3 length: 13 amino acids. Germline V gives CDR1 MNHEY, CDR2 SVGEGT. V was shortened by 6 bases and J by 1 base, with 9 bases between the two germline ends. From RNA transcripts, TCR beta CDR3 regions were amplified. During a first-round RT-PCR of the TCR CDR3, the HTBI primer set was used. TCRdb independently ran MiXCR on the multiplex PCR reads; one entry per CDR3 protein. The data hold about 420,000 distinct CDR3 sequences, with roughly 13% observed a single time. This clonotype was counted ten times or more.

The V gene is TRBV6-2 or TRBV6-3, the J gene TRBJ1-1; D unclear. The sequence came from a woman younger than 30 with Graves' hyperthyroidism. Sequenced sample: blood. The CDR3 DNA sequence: TGTGCCAGCAGGACGTGGGGGAACACTGAAGCTTTCTTT. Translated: CASRTWGNTEAFF.